The 11 T cell receptor beta chains below come from one sample, sequenced in a study of cytomegalovirus exposure and HLA in healthy donors. A multiplex PCR was run with 60 Vbeta primers and 13 Jbeta primers. The method was immunoSEQ multiplex PCR; TCRdb's version includes in-frame clones alone and lacks a portion of them. The sample records 95,000 to 150,000 clones, 75% to 90% being singletons. Specimen: PBMCs. The receptor set was obtained from a man in his thirties or forties in good health and CMV-seronegative.

The chain combines TRBV4-3 with TRBJ2-7; D may be TRBD1 (6 bases). Per germline, CDR1 LGHNA and CDR2 YSLEER. Trimming stripped 0 bases from V and 5 bases from J, with 14 bases between. The CDR3 has 15 amino acids. The CDR3 DNA follows: TGCGCCAGCAGCCAAGATTCAGGCACAGGGAACGAGCAGTACTTC. Translating gives CASSQDSGTGNEQYF.

Remarks on this clone: The junction does not match germline at one end; this may be a read error. The chain couples TRBV4-3 to TRBJ2-6, with D possibly matching TRBD1 (5 bases). Germline V gene lookup returns CDR1 LGHNA and CDR2 YSLEER. There are 14 residues in the CDR3. CDR3 DNA sequence: TGCGCCAGCAGCCCTTACTCTGGGGCCAACGGCCTGACTTTC. Encoded protein: CASSPYSGANGLTF.

Only one count was recorded for this clone. The rearrangement joins TRBV27 to TRBJ2-7; 7 bases match TRBD1. CDR1 and CDR2 (germline): MNHEY, SMNVEV (reference sequence). The CDR3 consists of 14 residues. V was pared by 6 bases and J by 2 bases, with 7 bases of the junction left unmatched. For the CDR3, the DNA is TGTGCCAGCAGGCCGGGACAGATACCCTACGAGCAGTACTTC. It encodes CASRPGQIPYEQYF.

The chain employs TRBV19 and TRBJ2-7, with D tentatively TRBD1 (6 bases). The CDR3 spans 14 residues. CDR1 and CDR2 (germline): LNHDA, SQIVND (reference sequence). Trimming removed 6 bases from V and 5 bases from J, with 17 bases in between. CDR3 loop: CASRARTDGHEQYF. The CDR3, as DNA: TGTGCCAGTAGGGCCCGGACAGACGGCCACGAGCAGTACTTC.

This clone has just a few counts. The V and J genes are TRBV15 and TRBJ1-1; possibly TRBD1 for D (5 bases). The CDR3 covers 17 residues. Germline values: CDR1 LNHNV, CDR2 YYDKDF (reference sequence). The V end was cut by 0 bases, the J end by 2 bases, with 16 bases between. The CDR3 loop is CATSRDLVRGANTEAFF. The CDR3 DNA sequence: TGTGCCACCAGCAGAGATCTAGTGCGTGGGGCCAACACTGAAGCTTTCTTT.

The V and J genes are TRBV7-2 and TRBJ2-3; 7 bases align to TRBD2. Looked up from germline, CDR1 is SGHTA and CDR2 is FQGNSA. CDR3 length: 17 residues. V lost 3 bases to trimming and J lost 4 bases; unmatched junction nucleotides: 13. CDR3 sequence reads: CASSLGYPGRGSDTQYF. The CDR3 DNA reads TGTGCCAGCAGCTTGGGGTACCCTGGGAGGGGCTCAGATACGCAGTATTTT. The full variable domain, with the rest looked up from reference TRBV7-2 and TRBJ2-3, is GAGVSQSPSNKVTEKGKDVELRCDPISGHTALYWYRQSLGQGLEFLIYFQGNSAPDKSGLPSDRFSAERTGGSVSTLTIQRTQQEDSAVYLCASSLGYPGRGSDTQYFGPGTRLTVL.

This CDR3 reads CASSVGTFPSEQFF. The CDR3 DNA follows: TGTGCCAGCAGCGTAGGGACTTTCCCTAGTGAGCAGTTCTTC. The V call is TRBV9, the J call TRBJ2-1; tentatively, D is TRBD2 (5 bases). This CDR3 is built from 14 residues. The V end was cut by 0 bases, the J end by 9 bases, with 13 bases between. The V gene's germline CDR1 is SGDLS and CDR2 YYNGEE. Full variable domain (remainder filled in from reference TRBV9 and TRBJ2-1): DSGVTQTPKHLITATGQRVTLRCSPRSGDLSVYWYQQSLDQGLQFLIQYYNGEERAKGNILERFSAQQFPDLHSELNLSSLELGDSALYFCASSVGTFPSEQFFGPGTRLTVL.

The chain joins TRBV9 to TRBJ2-5, with 8 bases fitting TRBD2. V was clipped by 4 bases and J by 4 bases; unmatched bases: 12. This CDR3 contains 16 residues. In germline, CDR1 is SGDLS, CDR2 YYNGEE. In DNA, the CDR3 is TGTGCCAGCAGCCCCCTGGGGCGGGGGGCGGGAGAGACCCAGTACTTC. Its translation: CASSPLGRGAGETQYF. The complete variable domain, with remaining parts taken from reference TRBV9 and TRBJ2-5, reads DSGVTQTPKHLITATGQRVTLRCSPRSGDLSVYWYQQSLDQGLQFLIQYYNGEERAKGNILERFSAQQFPDLHSELNLSSLELGDSALYFCASSPLGRGAGETQYFGPGTRLLVL.

A few counts support this clone. The chain links TRBV6-8 to TRBJ1-1, with a tentative D call TRBD1 (5 bases). CDR3 length: 14 residues. Germline V lookup: CDR1 MNHGY, CDR2 SAAAGT. V dropped 2 bases and J dropped 10 bases, with 17 bases sitting between them. CDR3 in amino acids: CASSYVIRDLGAFF. The DNA for the CDR3 is TGTGCCAGCAGTTACGTAATCAGGGATCTCGGAGCTTTCTTT.

Comment on this clone: One junction end does not reproduce the germline sequence, and a read error may be involved. The CDR3, as DNA: TGTGCCAGCAGCTTAGGGCAGGGTCTGGCTGGGGCCAACGGCCTGACTTTC. It specifies CASSLGQGLAGANGLTF. The chain couples TRBV7-9 to TRBJ2-6, with a possible D match to TRBD1 (5 bases). Germline V lookup: CDR1 SEHNR, CDR2 FQNEAQ (reference sequence). The CDR3 runs 17 residues.

In this sample, this clone turned up once. The chain has TRBV6-5 and TRBJ1-4; TRBD1 matches at 8 bases. This CDR3 spans 15 amino acids. In germline, CDR1 is MNHEY, CDR2 SVGAGI. The J segment lost 8 bases and the V segment lost 6 bases, leaving 11 bases of the junction unmatched. The CDR3 loop is CASSYLTGDTEKLFF. In DNA, the CDR3 is TGTGCCAGCAGCTATCTGACAGGGGATACCGAAAAACTGTTTTTT.